This TCR beta chain was profiled in a study of molecular identifiers for immune sequencing clone quantification. Study context: Five portions were made in replicates from RNA of 20,000 or 100,000 naive CD8 cells, and four underwent sequencing. Study-wide results and caveats: For effector cells, clones above 20 RNA copies held over 99% of molecules; for naive cells, under 1%.

From germline, CDR1 is SGHVS and CDR2 FNYEAQ. The V and J ends lost 5 bases and 2 bases respectively, with 12 bases between them. The CDR3 length is 15 residues. This clonotype was observed many times. What it binds is unknown. Naive CD8 T cells were sorted, and the gate applied was CD8+CD4-CCR7+CD45RA+. Bulk TCR libraries were made with methods that had been previously described and with listed TCR primers. TCRdb processed the PCR reads anew with MiXCR; each CDR3 protein has one entry. The profile shows over 55,000 distinct CDR3 sequences, less than 20% of them singletons. The receptor was isolated from a human donor in good health. Some libraries in this study had Jurkat cell RNA spiked in. The chain couples TRBV7-6 to TRBJ2-2; no clear D. The sequenced material came from naive CD8+ T cells from blood, with Jurkat cell RNA spiked in. Subset noted: FACS-sorted CD8+CD4-CCR7+CD45RA+ naive T cells. Written as DNA, the CDR3 is TGTGCCAGCAGCATGGCCGGCACAAACACCGGGGAGCTGTTTTTT. This encodes CASSMAGTNTGELFF.